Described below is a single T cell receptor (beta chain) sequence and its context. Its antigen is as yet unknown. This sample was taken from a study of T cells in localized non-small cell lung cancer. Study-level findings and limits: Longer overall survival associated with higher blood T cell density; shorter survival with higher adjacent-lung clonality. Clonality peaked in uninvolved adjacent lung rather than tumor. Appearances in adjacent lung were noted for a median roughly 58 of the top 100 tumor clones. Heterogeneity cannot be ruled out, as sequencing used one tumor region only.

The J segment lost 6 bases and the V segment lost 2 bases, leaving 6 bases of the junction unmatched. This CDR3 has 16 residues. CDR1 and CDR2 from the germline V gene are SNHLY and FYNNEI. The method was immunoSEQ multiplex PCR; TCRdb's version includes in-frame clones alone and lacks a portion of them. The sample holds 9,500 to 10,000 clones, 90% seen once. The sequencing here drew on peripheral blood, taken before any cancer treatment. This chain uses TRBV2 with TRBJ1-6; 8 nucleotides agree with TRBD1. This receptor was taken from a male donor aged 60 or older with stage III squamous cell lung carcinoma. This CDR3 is CASSELGTGSNSPLHF. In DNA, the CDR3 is TGTGCCAGCAGTGAATTGGGGACAGGTAGTAATTCACCCCTCCACTTT.